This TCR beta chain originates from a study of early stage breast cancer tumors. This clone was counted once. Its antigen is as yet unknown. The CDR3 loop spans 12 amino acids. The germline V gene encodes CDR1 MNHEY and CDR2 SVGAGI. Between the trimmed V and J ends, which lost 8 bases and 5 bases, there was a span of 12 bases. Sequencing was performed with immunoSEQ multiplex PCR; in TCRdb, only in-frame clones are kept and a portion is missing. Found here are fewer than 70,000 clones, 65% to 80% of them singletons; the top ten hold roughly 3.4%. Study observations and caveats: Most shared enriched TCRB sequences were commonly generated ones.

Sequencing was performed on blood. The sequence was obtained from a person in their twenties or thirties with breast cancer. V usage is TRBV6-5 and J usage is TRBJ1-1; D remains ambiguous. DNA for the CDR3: TGTGCCAGCGGTGAGGGTCGGACTGAAGCTTTCTTT. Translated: CASGEGRTEAFF.